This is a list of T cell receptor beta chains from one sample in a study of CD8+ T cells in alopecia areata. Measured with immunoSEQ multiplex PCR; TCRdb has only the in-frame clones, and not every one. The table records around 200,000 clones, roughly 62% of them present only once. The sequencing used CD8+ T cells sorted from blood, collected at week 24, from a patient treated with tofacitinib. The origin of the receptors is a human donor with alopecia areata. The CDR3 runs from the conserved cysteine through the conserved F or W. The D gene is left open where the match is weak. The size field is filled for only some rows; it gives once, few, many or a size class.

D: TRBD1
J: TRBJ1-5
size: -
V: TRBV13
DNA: TGTGCCAGCAGTACAGGGGACAATCAGCCCCAGCATTTT
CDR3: CASSTGDNQPQHF

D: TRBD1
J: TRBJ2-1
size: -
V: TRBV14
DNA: TGTGCCAGCAGCCCACAGGGGTACAATGAGCAGTTCTTC
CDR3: CASSPQGYNEQFF

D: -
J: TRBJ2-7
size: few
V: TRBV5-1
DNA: TGCGCCAGCAGCTTGAGAAGGGTCTCGGACGAGCAGTACTTC
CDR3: CASSLRRVSDEQYF

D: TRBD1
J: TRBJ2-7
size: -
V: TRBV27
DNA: TGTGCCAGCGGGACAGGGGCAGACGAGCAGTACTTC
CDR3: CASGTGADEQYF

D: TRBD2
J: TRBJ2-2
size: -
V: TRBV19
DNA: TGTGCCAGTAGGGGAGGGCTAGCCCCGGCCGGGGAGCTGTTTTTT
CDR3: CASRGGLAPAGELFF

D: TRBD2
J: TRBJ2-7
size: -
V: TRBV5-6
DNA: TGTGCCAGCAGCTCAGGACTAGTCTACGAGCAGTACTTC
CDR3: CASSSGLVYEQYF

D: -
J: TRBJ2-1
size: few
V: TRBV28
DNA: TGTGCCAGCAGTTTATGGGACAATGAGCAGTTCTTC
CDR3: CASSLWDNEQFF

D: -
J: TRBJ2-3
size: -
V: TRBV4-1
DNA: TGCGCCAGCAGCCAAGGGACAGTCTTCCCAGATACGCAGTATTTT
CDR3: CASSQGTVFPDTQYF

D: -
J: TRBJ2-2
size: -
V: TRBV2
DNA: TGTGCCGTCCCTAGGACAGAGATGAACACCGGGGAGCTGTTTTTT
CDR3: CAVPRTEMNTGELFF

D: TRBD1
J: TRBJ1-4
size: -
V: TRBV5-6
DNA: TGTGCCAGCAGCTTCGGGACAGGCTCGGAAAAACTGTTTTTT
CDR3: CASSFGTGSEKLFF

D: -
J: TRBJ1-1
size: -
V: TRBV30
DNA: TGTGCCTGGATCATCTCGACAGAAGCTTTCTTT
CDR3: CAWIISTEAFF

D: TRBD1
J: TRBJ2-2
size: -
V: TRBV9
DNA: TGTGCCAGCAGCGTGACCGGGACAGCTACCGGGGAGCTGTTTTTT
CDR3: CASSVTGTATGELFF

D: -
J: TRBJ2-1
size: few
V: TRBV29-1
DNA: TGCAGCGGCGCCGGGACGGAGACCAACAATGAGCAGTTCTTC
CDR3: CSGAGTETNNEQFF

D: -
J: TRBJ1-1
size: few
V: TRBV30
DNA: TGTGCCTGGAGTGAAGGGAGGAACACTGAAGCTTTCTTT
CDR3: CAWSEGRNTEAFF

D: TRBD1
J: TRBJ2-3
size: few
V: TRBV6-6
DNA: TGTGCCAGCAGTTATTACACAGGGGGTGATACGCAGTATTTT
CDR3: CASSYYTGGDTQYF

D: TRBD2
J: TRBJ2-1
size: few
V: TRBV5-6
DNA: TGTGCCAGCAGTATCGGGCTAGCGGGGGCAGAGAGCTCCTACAATGAGCAGTTCTTC
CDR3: CASSIGLAGAESSYNEQFF

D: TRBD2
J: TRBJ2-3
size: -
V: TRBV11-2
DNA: TGTGCCAGCAGCTCGGGACTAGCGGGGTACTTGACAGATACGCAGTATTTT
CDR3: CASSSGLAGYLTDTQYF

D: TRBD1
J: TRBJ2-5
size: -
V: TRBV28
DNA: TGTGCCAGCATCCCCGACAGGGCGGAGACCCAGTACTTC
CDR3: CASIPDRAETQYF

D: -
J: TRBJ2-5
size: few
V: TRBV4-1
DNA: TGCGCCAGCAGCCAAGGGCAGGGCGAGACCCAGTACTTC
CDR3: CASSQGQGETQYF

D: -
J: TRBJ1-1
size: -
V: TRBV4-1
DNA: TGCGCCAGCAGCCAAGCCGCGCAGACTAACACTGAAGCTTTCTTT
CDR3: CASSQAAQTNTEAFF

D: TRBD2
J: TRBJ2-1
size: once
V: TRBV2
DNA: TGTGCCAGCAGGGGACTAACCTACAATGAGCAGTTCTTC
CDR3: CASRGLTYNEQFF

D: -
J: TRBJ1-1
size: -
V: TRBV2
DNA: TGTGCCAGCAGTAGGAACACTGAAGCTTTCTTT
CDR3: CASSRNTEAFF

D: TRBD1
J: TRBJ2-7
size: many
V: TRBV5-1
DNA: TGCGCCAGCAGCTCCGACAGGGGCCGGTACGAGCAGTACTTC
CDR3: CASSSDRGRYEQYF

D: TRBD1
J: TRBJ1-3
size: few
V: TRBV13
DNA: TGTGCCAGCAGCCAACGGACAGGGATGTTGGGAAACACCATATATTTT
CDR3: CASSQRTGMLGNTIYF

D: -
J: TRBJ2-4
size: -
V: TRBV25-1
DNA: TGTGCCAGCAGTGAATTCACGCGCGGAATTCAGTACTTC
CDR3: CASSEFTRGIQYF

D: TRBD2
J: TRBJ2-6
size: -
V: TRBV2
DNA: TGTGCCAGCGGAGCGGGGATGTCTGGGGCCAACGTCCTGACTTTC
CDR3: CASGAGMSGANVLTF

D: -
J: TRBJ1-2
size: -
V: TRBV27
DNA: TGTGCCAGCAGTTTACAGCCTCGCAGCTATGGCTACACCTTC
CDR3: CASSLQPRSYGYTF

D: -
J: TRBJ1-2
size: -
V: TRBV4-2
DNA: TGTGCCAGCAGCCAAGATAACGGTTTACGGGGGGATGGCTACACCTTC
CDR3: CASSQDNGLRGDGYTF

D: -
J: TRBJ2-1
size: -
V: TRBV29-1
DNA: TGCAGCGTTGGGCCCAAGTCTTACAATGAGCAGTTCTTC
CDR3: CSVGPKSYNEQFF

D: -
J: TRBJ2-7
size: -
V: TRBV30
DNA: TGTGCCTGGAGTCCGCTAGGTCAGGAGGGGGGTGAGCAGTACTTC
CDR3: CAWSPLGQEGGEQYF

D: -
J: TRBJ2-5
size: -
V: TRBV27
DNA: TGTGCCAGCAGTTACTCTTGGAGGGAGACCCAGTACTTC
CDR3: CASSYSWRETQYF

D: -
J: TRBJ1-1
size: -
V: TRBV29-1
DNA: TGCAGCGTTGTGGGAGCGGCCACTGAAGCTTTCTTT
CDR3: CSVVGAATEAFF

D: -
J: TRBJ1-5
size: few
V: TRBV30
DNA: TGTGCCTGGAGTCAAGCCGTGGGACACCAGCCCCAGCATTTT
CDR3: CAWSQAVGHQPQHF

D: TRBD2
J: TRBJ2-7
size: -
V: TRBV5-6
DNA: TGTGCCAGCACCCCCCTCACCGGGACTAACTACGAGCAGTACTTC
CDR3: CASTPLTGTNYEQYF

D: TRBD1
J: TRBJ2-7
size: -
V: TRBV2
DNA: TGTGCCAGCAGTAGGACAGGGGAAATTGACACCTACGAGCAGTACTTC
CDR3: CASSRTGEIDTYEQYF

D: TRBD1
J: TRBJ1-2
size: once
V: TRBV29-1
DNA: TGCAGCGTTGATCCTGGGACAGGGGGCCAACACTATGGCTACACCTTC
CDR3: CSVDPGTGGQHYGYTF

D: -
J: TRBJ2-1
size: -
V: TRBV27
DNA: TGTGCCAGCAGTTTTTCGTCGATCCGGAGGGCGTTCTTC
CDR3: CASSFSSIRRAFF

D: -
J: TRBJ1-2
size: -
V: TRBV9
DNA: TGTGCCAGCAGCGTAGCGGACTACGACTATGGCTACACCTTC
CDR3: CASSVADYDYGYTF

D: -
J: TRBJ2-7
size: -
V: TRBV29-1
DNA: TGCAGCGTTGAAGGTGGGGAACTCCCGTCCTACGAGCAGTACTTC
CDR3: CSVEGGELPSYEQYF

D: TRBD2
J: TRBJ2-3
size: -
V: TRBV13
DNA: TGTGCCAGCAGCTTTCGGGGGGGCACAGATACGCAGTATTTT
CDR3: CASSFRGGTDTQYF

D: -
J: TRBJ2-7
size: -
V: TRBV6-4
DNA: TGTGCCAGCAGTCGGCAGTACGAGCAGTACTTC
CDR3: CASSRQYEQYF

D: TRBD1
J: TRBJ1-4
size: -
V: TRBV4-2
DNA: TGTGCCAGCAGCGAGGGACAGGGGATAAATGAAAAACTGTTTTTT
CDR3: CASSEGQGINEKLFF

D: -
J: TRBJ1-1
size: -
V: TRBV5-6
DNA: TGTGCCAGCAGCGGGGTGGTCACTGAAGCTTTCTTT
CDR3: CASSGVVTEAFF

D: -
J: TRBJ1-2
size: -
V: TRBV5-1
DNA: TGCGCCAGCAGCTTGGACGGACTCCCGGGGATTAAGTATGGCTACACCTTC
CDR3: CASSLDGLPGIKYGYTF

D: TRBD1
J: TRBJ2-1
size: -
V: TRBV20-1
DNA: TGCAGTGCTCGGGACAGGTATGAGCAGTTCTTC
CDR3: CSARDRYEQFF

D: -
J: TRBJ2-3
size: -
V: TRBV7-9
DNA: TGTGCCAGCAGCGGGGGAGTTGGAGATACGCAGTATTTT
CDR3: CASSGGVGDTQYF

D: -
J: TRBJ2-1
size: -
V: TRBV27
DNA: TGTGCCAGCAGTTTTCCCGGACGGCTCGGGTGGGAGCAGTTCTTC
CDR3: CASSFPGRLGWEQFF

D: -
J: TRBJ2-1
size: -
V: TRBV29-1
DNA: TGCAGCGTTGTTGGTGTTCCGGACCCCCGCAGCTCCTACAATGAGCAGTTCTTC
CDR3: CSVVGVPDPRSSYNEQFF

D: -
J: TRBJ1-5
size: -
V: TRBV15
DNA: TGTGCCACCAGCGGATGGGATAGCAATCAGCCCCAGCATTTT
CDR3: CATSGWDSNQPQHF

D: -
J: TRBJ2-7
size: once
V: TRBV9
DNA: TGTGCCAGCAGTCATCATGCGGGGGCAACCTACGAGCAGTACTTC
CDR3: CASSHHAGATYEQYF

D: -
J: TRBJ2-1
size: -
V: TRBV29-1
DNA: TGCAGCGTTGAATACAGAGACAGTTCTTATCGTAATGAGCAGTTCTTC
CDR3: CSVEYRDSSYRNEQFF

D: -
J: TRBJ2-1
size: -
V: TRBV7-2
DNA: TGTGCCAGCAGCTGGGAGTTCTACAATGAGCAGTTCTTC
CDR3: CASSWEFYNEQFF